This paragraph reports one T cell receptor (beta chain). The data were obtained in a study of shared clonotypes between healthy human individuals. About the study: Per-donor plates numbered three CD4 naive, three CD4 memory, two CD8 naive and one CD8 memory.

Naive CD8 cells lacked CD45RO and underwent positive selection for CCR7, leaving out terminally differentiated effector memory CD45RA+ cells. CDR1 is ENHRY, CDR2 SYGVKD, per germline. The CDR3 length is 17 residues. Deletions cut 3 bases from V and 11 bases from J, with 27 bases between. Sequenced by immunoSEQ multiplex PCR; TCRdb stores in-frame clones only, minus some. The data show around 610,000 clones, about 95% seen once. The chain links TRBV10-3 to TRBJ2-3; D may correspond to TRBD1 or TRBD2 (5 bases each). This TCR came from a woman aged 30 to 39 in good health. The sample consisted of naive CD8+ T cells sorted from blood. The CDR3 region has the DNA TGTGCCATCAGTGACGCTGGTCCGGGACCCAAGCGAGGGGTGCAGTATTTT. Its protein is CAISDAGPGPKRGVQYF.